The 14 T cell receptor beta chains given below trace back to one sample, sequenced in a study of vaccination and CD4 T cells after COVID-19. The treatment is: roughly 10-day PBMC culture with coronavirus spike peptide pools or control peptides (ViraFEST assay). According to the study, CD4+ T cells from the unexposed donor were gathered ahead of the COVID-19 pandemic (2011-2018). Oncomine TCR Beta short-read sequencing was applied to DNA from cultured CD4+ T cells. A single record per CDR3 protein comes from TCRdb applying MiXCR to the PCR reads. In the table there are thousands of distinct CDR3 sequences, approximately 38% of which are singletons. Antigens of these TCRs are unknown. Sequenced: CD4+ T cells from blood, cultured in vitro. These receptors were obtained from a human donor in good health.

This clonotype is judged medium-sized (0.01 to 0.1%). This chain links TRBV19 with TRBJ1-2; 7 bases are a match to TRBD1. The CDR3 consists of 16 residues. Germline V gene sequence: CDR1 LNHDA, CDR2 SQIVND (reference sequence). V lost 4 bases to trimming and J lost 4 bases; unmatched junction nucleotides: 12. DNA for the CDR3: TGTGCCAGTAGTAGAGTGAGGACAGGCGGAGGCTATGGCTACACCTTC. Protein: CASSRVRTGGGYGYTF. Full variable domain (rest looked up from reference TRBV19 and TRBJ1-2): DGGITQSPKYLFRKEGQNVTLSCEQNLNHDAMYWYRQDPGQGLRLIYYSQIVNDFQKGDIAEGYSVSREKKESFPLTVTSAQKNPTAFYLCASSRVRTGGGYGYTFGSGTRLTVV.

This sequence joins TRBV7-9 and TRBJ1-2, with a tentative D call TRBD1 (6 bases). The CDR3 is made up of 13 amino acids. The germline gives CDR1 SEHNR, CDR2 FQNEAQ (reference sequence). The V and J ends lost 5 bases and 1 base respectively, with 8 bases between them. CDR3 region: CASSEQGNYGYTF. The CDR3, as DNA: TGTGCCAGCAGCGAACAGGGTAACTATGGCTACACCTTC.

The chain joins TRBV28 to TRBJ1-2; 10 bases fit TRBD1. The CDR3 extends over 14 amino acids. Germline CDR1 reads MDHEN; CDR2 reads SYDVKM. Losses at the gene ends were 8 bases for V and 0 bases for J; bases not matched to a gene: 3. In DNA, the CDR3 is TGTGCCAGCGACAGGGGGCCACCTAACTATGGCTACACCTTC. Residues: CASDRGPPNYGYTF.

A few counts support this clonotype. The chain has TRBV24-1 and TRBJ2-3; D remains ambiguous. The CDR3 covers 13 residues. Trimming left V 1 base short and J 6 bases short, with 7 bases between. CDR1 is KGHDR and CDR2 is SFDVKD in the germline V gene. In DNA form, the CDR3 reads TGTGCCACCAGTGATTTAGGGTTGGATACGCAGTATTTT. It encodes CATSDLGLDTQYF.

This clonotype was seen only a few times. The chain couples TRBV6-2 or TRBV6-3 to TRBJ1-5; 7 bases are a match to TRBD1. V shed 4 bases, J shed 4 bases, and the junction held 7 bases outside the gene matches. The CDR3 runs 15 residues. Germline values: CDR1 MNHEY, CDR2 SVGEGT. For the CDR3, the DNA is TGTGCCAGCAGTTCGGGGACAGTTGGTAATCAGCCCCAGCATTTT. Amino acids: CASSSGTVGNQPQHF.

The rearrangement links TRBV12-3 or TRBV12-4 to TRBJ1-1; TRBD1 matches at 8 bases. V was pared by 5 bases and J by 4 bases, with 9 bases of the junction left unmatched. CDR3 size: 15 residues. CDR3 in DNA: TGTGCCAGCAGTGGAGAGGACAGGGCAGGCACTGAAGCTTTCTTT. It codes for CASSGEDRAGTEAFF.

This clonotype showed up just a few times. The genes are TRBV20-1 and TRBJ1-2, with 7 bases identical to TRBD1. Germline V gene lookup returns CDR1 DFQATT and CDR2 SNEGSKA (reference sequence). Trimming removed 0 bases from V and 2 bases from J; junction bases left unmatched: 6. This CDR3 has 15 residues. CDR3 bases: TGCAGTGCTAGAGATGGCAAGGGGGCGAACTATGGCTACACCTTC. Translated, it gives CSARDGKGANYGYTF.

This clonotype has just a few counts. V is TRBV28 and J is TRBJ1-6, with unresolved D. Germline V gives CDR1 MDHEN, CDR2 SYDVKM. The germline V and J ends were trimmed by 5 bases and 7 bases, with 24 bases remaining between them. CDR3 length: 18 residues. CDR3 bases: TGTGCCAGCAGTCCGTCAAGCGGGTCCGCCAAAGAGAATTCACCCCTCCACTTT. As protein: CASSPSSGSAKENSPLHF.

J is TRBJ1-1 and V is TRBV19, with D hard to call. V was clipped by 7 bases and J by 0 bases, with 9 bases between them. This CDR3 contains 13 residues. From germline, CDR1 is LNHDA and CDR2 SQIVND (reference sequence). The CDR3 spells CASTQHMNTEAFF. In DNA, the CDR3 is TGTGCCAGTACACAGCATATGAACACTGAAGCTTTCTTT. The full variable domain, rest sourced from reference TRBV19 and TRBJ1-1, is DGGITQSPKYLFRKEGQNVTLSCEQNLNHDAMYWYRQDPGQGLRLIYYSQIVNDFQKGDIAEGYSVSREKKESFPLTVTSAQKNPTAFYLCASTQHMNTEAFFGQGTRLTVV.

The CDR3 sequence is CASSTLLAGEGTGELFF. CDR3 DNA sequence: TGTGCCAGTAGTACCCTACTAGCGGGAGAGGGCACCGGGGAGCTGTTTTTT. The chain uses TRBV19 and TRBJ2-2; 11 bases match TRBD2. Germline values: CDR1 LNHDA, CDR2 SQIVND (reference sequence). The junction had 8 bases not matched to a gene; V was cut back by 4 bases and J by 4 bases. The CDR3 covers 17 residues.

The chain carries TRBV6-2 or TRBV6-3 and TRBJ2-1; D not certain. Germline CDR1 and CDR2: MNHEY and SVGEGT. CDR3 length: 15 amino acids. V was clipped by 4 bases and J by 8 bases, with 18 bases between them. The CDR3 DNA reads TGTGCCAGCAGTTCGCGACTCGGGCCCCGAGATGAGCAGTTCTTC. Protein product: CASSSRLGPRDEQFF.

This clonotype was picked up a small number of times. The gene calls are TRBV6-5 and TRBJ2-7, with D perhaps matching TRBD2 (5 bases). V was clipped by 0 bases and J by 4 bases, with 7 bases between them. This CDR3 has 13 amino acids. Germline-derived CDR1 and CDR2 are MNHEY and SVGAGI. CDR3 in DNA: TGTGCCAGCAGTTACTCAACTAGTTACGAGCAGTACTTC. This encodes CASSYSTSYEQYF.

This sequence joins TRBV29-1 and TRBJ2-2; 10 bases map to TRBD1. The V segment lost 5 bases and the J segment 5 bases; nucleotides outside the gene matches: 8. The germline CDR1 and CDR2 sequences are SQVTM and ANQGSEA. The CDR3 is 15 amino acids. CDR3 coding DNA: TGCAGCGTTATCCGGGACAGGGGATTGACCGGGGAGCTGTTTTTT. It encodes CSVIRDRGLTGELFF.

The gene calls are TRBV6-1 and TRBJ2-3; D not certain. Between the trimmed V and J ends, which lost 6 bases and 6 bases, there was a span of 10 bases. There are 12 residues in the CDR3. Germline V lookup: CDR1 MNHNS, CDR2 SASEGT. The CDR3, as DNA: TGTGCCAGCAGGGACGAATTGGATACGCAGTATTTT. Translation gives CASRDELDTQYF.